This TCR beta chain was captured by sequencing in a study of T cell responses to AZD1222 COVID-19 vaccine. Germline V gives CDR1 SGHTA, CDR2 FQGNSA. The V end was cut by 5 bases, the J end by 0 bases, with 17 bases between. The CDR3 has 17 amino acids. Sequenced by immunoSEQ multiplex PCR; TCRdb stores in-frame clones only, minus some. The sample yields about 130,000 clones, roughly nine tenths seen once. This clone was picked up one time. Antigen unknown. General study points: The repertoires were collected only after the peak T cell response.

The V call is TRBV7-2, the J call TRBJ1-3; D is possibly TRBD1 (5 bases). The material sequenced was peripheral blood, taken on day 0 of AZD1222 vaccination. The receptor comes from an adult in good health. The CDR3: CASSPRSGTDSGNTIYF. For the CDR3, the DNA is TGTGCCAGCAGCCCAAGATCCGGGACTGACTCTGGAAACACCATATATTTT.